This TCR beta chain stems from a study of blood T cell repertoires in COVID-19. Study at large: Spain, Italy and the United States supplied samples that represented acute and convalescent COVID-19.

The protocol was immunoSEQ multiplex PCR, while the TCRdb copy is restricted to in-frame clones and leaves out a portion. Of about 320,000 clones listed, over 75% are singletons. The V and J ends lost 6 bases and 8 bases, in that order; junction bases with no gene match: 8. Germline-derived CDR1 and CDR2 are SNHLY and FYNNEI. The CDR3 covers 14 residues. The chain joins TRBV2 to TRBJ2-1; 9 bases map to TRBD2. This sequence originates from a human donor in a cohort sampled during active COVID-19. The sequencing input was peripheral blood. Here the CDR3 reads CASRQGGGADEQFF. The DNA for the CDR3 is TGTGCCAGCAGGCAGGGCGGGGGGGCCGATGAGCAGTTCTTC.